This T cell receptor beta chain was sequenced during a study of beta chain features in type 1 diabetes. Expressed TCRB transcripts were sequenced because the entire RNA isolate underwent reverse transcription. This table comes from immunoSEQ multiplex PCR, and its TCRdb copy is limited to in-frame clones, with some not included. The sample consists of roughly 240,000 clones, roughly two thirds of them appearing once. General study points: Shorter templates might be favored by PCR, and equally so in patients and in controls.

Via the markers CD45RO/CCR7/CD25/CD127/CD95/CD27, stem cell-like memory, regulatory, central memory and naive CD4+ cells were sorted. This clone was detected once. Its antigen is currently unknown. V lost 5 bases, J lost 8 bases, and 12 bases stayed unmatched. The CDR3 is 16 residues long. Germline V lookup: CDR1 SGHTA, CDR2 FQGNSA. This TCR derives from a man aged 25-45 years in good health. The genes are TRBV7-2 and TRBJ1-2; 12 positions match TRBD1. Material for sequencing was naive CD4+ T cells from blood. This CDR3 is CASSPPRDRGRNGYTF. In DNA form, the CDR3 reads TGTGCCAGCAGCCCCCCGCGGGACAGGGGGCGAAACGGCTACACCTTC.